Below, one T cell receptor beta chain is given with its context. This record belongs to a study of blood T cell repertoires in COVID-19. Study at large: Spain, Italy and the United States supplied samples that represented acute and convalescent COVID-19. In each case, the material was cDNA or gDNA derived from T cells, B-cell-depleted T cells, or PBMCs.

How the authors handled the data: Reference gene primer amplification gave estimated nucleated cell counts. Assay: immunoSEQ multiplex PCR; the TCRdb copy retains only in-frame clones and omits some. That table furnishes V, J and clone size, whereas the DNA furnished D and trimming. The data show over 150,000 clones, with 90% seen just once and 0.53% held by the top ten. Material for sequencing was peripheral blood. This receptor was identified in a man aged 50 to 59 with acute or convalescent COVID-19.

The CDR3 DNA sequence: TGTGCCAGCAGCCAGCAACGGGACAGCGTAATCCTTCCCTACGAGCAGTACGTC. As protein: CASSQQRDSVILPYEQYV. The rearrangement links TRBV3-1 (or the pseudogene TRBV3-2) to TRBJ2-7, with 7 bases fitting TRBD1. Germline CDR1 is LGHDT and CDR2 is YNNKEL (reference sequence). The CDR3 consists of 18 residues. Germline trimming cut 3 bases from V and 2 bases from J; bases unmatched to any gene: 16.